These T cell receptor beta chains were read from a single sample in a study of T cell repertoires in cytomegalovirus infection. These receptors are not linked to any known antigen. One entry per CDR3 protein, called by TCRdb with MiXCR from the reads. Among approximately 390,000 distinct CDR3 sequences listed, nearly 35% were seen once. The specimen comprised cultured PBMCs, sampled from culture after CMV antigen stimulation. Every receptor here comes from a human donor in good health (CMV status not recorded). Some clones in this sample may be carry-over from other donors' samples. Both conserved end residues are part of each CDR3. The D gene is left open where the match is weak. Part of the rows lack a size; the others show once, few, many or a class for expanded clones.

-	TRBJ2-5	TRBV4-1	few	CASSQTGGGVRETQYF	TGCGCCAGCAGCCAGACCGGCGGCGGGGTGCGGGAGACCCAGTACTTC
-	TRBJ1-1	TRBV29-1	once	CSVARELRTGGWVNTEAFF	TGCAGCGTTGCCCGCGAATTGAGGACGGGCGGATGGGTGAACACTGAAGCTTTCTTT
-	TRBJ2-1	TRBV6-5	many	CASSYSSPYNEQFF	TGTGCCAGCAGTTACTCCTCGCCGTACAATGAGCAGTTCTTC
TRBD2	TRBJ2-1	TRBV20-1	-	CSARDRTSGPNEQFF	TGCAGTGCTAGAGATAGGACTAGCGGGCCTAATGAGCAGTTCTTC
-	TRBJ2-7	TRBV7-2	few	CASSLGRKSEQYF	TGTGCCAGCAGCTTAGGGCGGAAAAGCGAGCAGTACTTC
-	TRBJ1-1	TRBV5-4	-	CASSLSWGTVNTEAFF	TGTGCCAGCAGCTTGAGCTGGGGCACGGTGAACACTGAAGCTTTCTTT
TRBD2	TRBJ2-3	TRBV27	few	CASSFSRLAGGVDTQYF	TGTGCCAGCAGTTTTTCCCGACTAGCGGGAGGTGTAGATACGCAGTATTTT
-	TRBJ2-3	TRBV4-2	-	CASSQAAGLSTDTQYF	TGTGCCAGCAGCCAAGCTGCGGGACTCAGCACAGATACGCAGTATTTT
-	TRBJ1-5	TRBV7-3	few	CASSLKTGQPQHF	TGTGCCAGCAGCTTAAAAACCGGACAGCCCCAGCATTTT
TRBD2	TRBJ2-5	TRBV11-1	-	CASSLRGLAEETQYF	TGTGCCAGCAGCTTAAGAGGACTAGCGGAAGAGACCCAGTACTTC
-	TRBJ1-2	TRBV18	-	CASSPNSFPGGGYTF	TGTGCCAGCTCACCAAACAGCTTCCCTGGGGGAGGCTACACCTTC
-	TRBJ1-1	TRBV6-6	-	CASSSAGGYTEAFF	TGTGCCAGCAGTTCGGCCGGAGGTTACACTGAAGCTTTCTTT
TRBD2	TRBJ2-3	TRBV6-2/TRBV6-3	-	CASSTLLAGGADTQYF	TGTGCCAGCAGTACTCTATTAGCGGGAGGGGCAGATACGCAGTATTTT
-	TRBJ2-2	TRBV11-2	few	CASSSRGASNTGELFF	TGTGCCAGCAGCTCCCGAGGCGCGTCGAACACCGGGGAGCTGTTTTTT
-	TRBJ1-2	TRBV4-1	once	CASSQDEGYGYTF	TGCGCCAGCAGCCAAGACGAAGGCTATGGCTACACCTTC
-	TRBJ2-1	TRBV6-6	-	CASLDYPYNEQFF	TGTGCCAGCCTGGACTATCCCTACAATGAGCAGTTCTTC
TRBD2	TRBJ2-1	TRBV6-2/TRBV6-3	many	CASRTSGRAEQFF	TGTGCCAGCCGGACTAGCGGGAGAGCTGAGCAGTTCTTC
-	TRBJ2-1	TRBV19	-	CASSIGVSENEQFF	TGTGCCAGTAGTATAGGTGTCAGCGAAAATGAGCAGTTCTTC
-	TRBJ2-3	TRBV7-2	many	CASSSRADTQYF	TGTGCCAGCAGCTCCAGGGCAGATACGCAGTATTTT